What follows are 31 T cell receptor beta chains derived from one specimen sequenced in a study of blood T cell repertoires in COVID-19. Method: immunoSEQ multiplex PCR; TCRdb's copy keeps in-frame clones and lacks some. Of 300,000 to 350,000 clones listed, around 92% are singletons. The specimen was PBMCs or T cells enriched from blood (not recorded which). These receptors all come from a woman in her 30s who had recovered from COVID-19.

The chain joins TRBV6-2 or TRBV6-3 to TRBJ1-5, with TRBD1 matching 7 bases. The ends lost 3 bases at V and 3 bases at J; junction bases unmatched: 11. The CDR3 covers 17 residues. The germline V gene encodes CDR1 MNHEY and CDR2 SVGEGT. CDR3 coding DNA: TGTGCCAGCAGTTATTCGTCCTTAGGGACAGACAATCAGCCCCAGCATTTT. Protein sequence: CASSYSSLGTDNQPQHF.

The CDR3 spells CASGTGVSNYGYTF. CDR3 nucleotides: TGTGCCAGCGGGACAGGGGTTTCTAACTATGGCTACACCTTC. The chain couples TRBV27 to TRBJ1-2; 10 bases are a match to TRBD1. The CDR3 has 14 amino acids. The V and J ends lost 8 bases and 0 bases, in that order; junction bases with no gene match: 3. CDR1 is MNHEY, CDR2 SMNVEV, per germline (reference sequence).

The V call is TRBV30, the J call TRBJ1-5, with no clear D. Between the trimmed V and J ends, which lost 0 bases and 5 bases, there was a span of 11 bases. There are 14 residues in the CDR3. CDR1 is GTSNPN, CDR2 SVGIG, per germline (reference sequence). The CDR3 region is CAWSVTREDQPQHF. The CDR3 nucleotides read TGTGCCTGGAGTGTTACGAGGGAAGATCAGCCCCAGCATTTT.

This clone has a single count. The chain carries TRBV6-5 and TRBJ2-7; no firm D call. The CDR3 length is 12 residues. Trimming removed 10 bases from V and 5 bases from J, with 15 bases in between. Per the germline V gene, CDR1 is MNHEY and CDR2 is SVGAGI. The chain's CDR3 is CATRHGFNEQYF. CDR3 nucleotide sequence: TGTGCCACCCGACACGGATTTAACGAGCAGTACTTC.

The chain is built from TRBV24-1 and TRBJ2-5; D might be TRBD1 (7 bases). There are 15 residues in the CDR3. The V end was cut by 3 bases, the J end by 5 bases, with 15 bases between. The germline V gene has CDR1 KGHDR and CDR2 SFDVKD. The chain's CDR3 is CATSDRRDSRETQYF. As DNA, the CDR3 is TGTGCCACCAGTGATCGGAGGGACAGCAGGGAGACCCAGTACTTC.

The chain employs TRBV28 and TRBJ1-6; TRBD1 might be the D (5 bases). CDR1 and CDR2 from the germline V gene are MDHEN and SYDVKM. The ends were cut back, 3 bases at V and 17 bases at J, with 17 bases in the middle. The CDR3 has 13 amino acids. The CDR3 DNA follows: TGTGCCAGCAGTTTTGATTTGGGGCCTTCCTTCCACTTT. This gives the protein CASSFDLGPSFHF.

This clone was seen just once. The gene calls are TRBV19 and TRBJ2-5; 7 positions match TRBD2. With 6 bases clipped from V and 4 bases from J, the junction kept 5 bases outside the gene matches. This CDR3 contains 13 residues. CDR1 and CDR2 (germline): LNHDA, SQIVND (reference sequence). The CDR3 reads CASRNSGVETQYF. DNA for the CDR3: TGTGCCAGTAGGAACAGCGGGGTAGAGACCCAGTACTTC.

The count of this clone is one. Other DNA sequences from this sample encode an identical CDR3 as well. The chain uses TRBV18 and TRBJ1-1; 9 bases agree with TRBD1. J lost 5 bases, V lost 2 bases, and 3 bases had no gene match. CDR1 KGHSH and CDR2 LQKENI come from the germline V gene. The CDR3 length is 14 residues. The CDR3 region is CASSPGQGRTEAFF. In nucleotides, the CDR3 is TGTGCCAGCTCACCAGGACAGGGGCGGACTGAAGCTTTCTTT.

This clone was detected once. V usage is TRBV27 and J usage is TRBJ1-2; TRBD1 agrees at 11 bases. CDR1 MNHEY and CDR2 SMNVEV come from the germline V gene (reference sequence). The CDR3 has 15 residues. Germline trimming cut 6 bases from V and 7 bases from J; bases unmatched to any gene: 10. This CDR3 reads CASSDLGQGAFGYTF. The CDR3 DNA reads as TGTGCCAGCAGCGATCTCGGACAGGGGGCCTTTGGCTACACCTTC.

CDR3 nucleotides: TGTGCCAGCAGCTTGGGGCCTTCTGGAAACACCATATATTTT. It codes for CASSLGPSGNTIYF. The V gene is TRBV5-5, the J gene TRBJ1-3; D gene ambiguous. CDR1 SGHKS and CDR2 YYEKEE come from the germline V gene (reference sequence). The CDR3 covers 14 residues. The ends were cut back, 0 bases at V and 1 base at J, with 5 bases in the middle. The full variable domain, in which reference TRBV5-5 and TRBJ1-3 provide the parts outside the CDR3, is DAGVTQSPTHLIKTRGQQVTLRCSPISGHKSVSWYQQVLGQGPQFIFQYYEKEERGRGNFPDRFSARQFPNYSSELNVNALLLGDSALYLCASSLGPSGNTIYFGEGSWLTVV.

DNA of the CDR3: TGTGCCAGCAGTACGTACCGGGACAGCGAGCAGTACTTC. As protein: CASSTYRDSEQYF. V is TRBV28 and J is TRBJ2-7, with TRBD1 matching over 7 bases. This CDR3 spans 13 amino acids. Germline CDR1 MDHEN, CDR2 SYDVKM. Unmatched junction bases numbered 7, after V lost 5 bases and J lost 6 bases.

The chain combines TRBV12-3 or TRBV12-4 with TRBJ1-1, with 9 bases fitting TRBD1. Trimming at V came to 5 bases and at J to 8 bases, leaving 6 bases not matched to a gene. The CDR3 is 13 residues long. CDR3 amino acids: CASSPPGQGEAFF. CDR3 coding DNA: TGTGCCAGCAGTCCCCCTGGACAGGGGGAAGCTTTCTTT.

The J gene is TRBJ1-1, the V gene TRBV21-1; whether TRBD1, the table's D call, matches the DNA was not checked. TRBV21-1 is marked as a pseudogene. This CDR3 has 14 residues. The CDR3 reads CASSVRTENTEAFF. CDR3 DNA sequence: TGTGCCAGCAGCGTAAGAACAGAGAACACTGAAGCTTTCTTT.

The chain links TRBV2 to TRBJ1-2; D remains ambiguous. This CDR3 has 14 residues. Germline V gene data show CDR1 as SNHLY and CDR2 as FYNNEI. Trimming removed 11 bases from V and 2 bases from J, with 18 bases in between. The CDR3 DNA sequence: TGTGCCGGGCGAGAGGGCAGGATGAACTATGGCTACACCTTC. Its translation: CAGREGRMNYGYTF.

This clone was seen only once. This rearrangement joins TRBV7-6 to TRBJ2-5, with a possible D match to TRBD2 (5 bases). Per the germline V gene, CDR1 is SGHVS and CDR2 is FNYEAQ. CDR3 length: 18 residues. Trimming pared 1 base from V and 4 bases from J, leaving 22 bases between. CDR3 DNA: TGTGCCAGCAGCTTAGGTGCCGGGGTCTGGGAAGCAGCAGAGACCCAGTACTTC. It is translated as CASSLGAGVWEAAETQYF.

This clone was recorded once. The chain links TRBV7-3 to TRBJ2-7, with unresolved D. The CDR3 contains 13 residues. CDR1 is SGHTA and CDR2 is FQGTGA in the germline V gene. V lost 2 bases to trimming and J lost 7 bases, with 12 bases between them. DNA for the CDR3: TGTGCCAGCAGCTTACCGGGTATGAGGGAGCAGTACTTC. Translated, it gives CASSLPGMREQYF.

V usage is TRBV19 and J usage is TRBJ2-1, with D unclear. Germline loops: CDR1 LNHDA, CDR2 SQIVND (reference sequence). The CDR3 has 16 residues. Trimming shortened V by 5 bases and J by 3 bases, and 17 bases separated the two germline ends. The CDR3 bases are TGTGCCAGTAGTCTCCGAGGCGCAACCTACTACAATGAGCAGTTCTTC. It is translated as CASSLRGATYYNEQFF.

This chain uses TRBV19 with TRBJ1-5; no definite D call. Trimming removed 7 bases at V and 2 bases at J, with 12 bases between. The CDR3 is 14 amino acids. Germline V gene data show CDR1 as LNHDA and CDR2 as SQIVND (reference sequence). CDR3 region: CASTSREGNQPQHF. CDR3 bases: TGTGCCAGTACGAGTAGGGAGGGCAATCAGCCCCAGCATTTT.

The chain recombines TRBV19 with TRBJ1-1, with 7 bases fitting TRBD1. The germline V gene encodes CDR1 LNHDA and CDR2 SQIVND (reference sequence). With V trimmed by 4 bases and J by 4 bases, 6 bases remained unmatched. The CDR3 has 14 residues. This chain's CDR3 is CASSTSPGGTEAFF. CDR3 DNA sequence: TGTGCCAGTAGTACCTCCCCAGGGGGCACTGAAGCTTTCTTT.

J is TRBJ1-2 and V is TRBV28, with D unresolved. Trimming stripped 7 bases from V and 4 bases from J, with 7 bases between. In germline, CDR1 is MDHEN, CDR2 SYDVKM. This CDR3 contains 11 residues. The CDR3 coding sequence is TGTGCCAGCATTGGAGTCTATGGCTACACCTTC. The encoded protein is CASIGVYGYTF.

A few counts support this clone. The chain uses TRBV7-9 and TRBJ2-7; no reliable D call. The CDR3 runs to 13 residues. Per the germline V gene, CDR1 is SEHNR and CDR2 is FQNEAQ (reference sequence). The V gene lost 3 bases and the J gene lost 3 bases, with 9 bases spanning the gap. CDR3 in DNA: TGTGCCAGCAGCTTCGGCGGATTCTACGAGCAGTACTTC. Translation gives CASSFGGFYEQYF.

The rearrangement links TRBV11-2 to TRBJ1-6; D not resolved. Germline CDR1 SGHAT, CDR2 FQNNGV. The CDR3 has 16 amino acids. Trimming pared 2 bases from V and 6 bases from J, leaving 14 bases between. This CDR3 is CASSLILGGVNSPLHF. CDR3 coding DNA: TGTGCCAGCAGCTTAATTCTCGGCGGGGTTAATTCACCCCTCCACTTT.

The chain joins TRBV9 to TRBJ1-1; 9 bases agree with TRBD1. CDR1 and CDR2 (germline): SGDLS, YYNGEE. The V segment lost 3 bases and the J segment 1 base; nucleotides outside the gene matches: 4. CDR3 length equals 15 residues. The CDR3 region has the DNA TGTGCCAGCAGCGCCCCACAGGGGGCGAACACTGAAGCTTTCTTT. It translates to CASSAPQGANTEAFF.

The rearrangement links TRBV4-1 to TRBJ1-6; D is unclear. The CDR3 is 17 residues long. Per the germline V gene, CDR1 is MGHRA and CDR2 is YSYEKL. Deletions cut 2 bases from V and 8 bases from J, with 19 bases between. The CDR3 reads CASSQKGRAQAHSPLHF. The CDR3, as DNA: TGCGCCAGCAGCCAAAAAGGGAGAGCCCAAGCCCATTCACCCCTCCACTTT.

The V call is TRBV24-1, the J call TRBJ2-5; a weak D match, TRBD2 (5 bases). Deletions cut 9 bases from V and 1 base from J, with 8 bases between. CDR3 size: 12 residues. CDR1 is KGHDR, CDR2 SFDVKD, per germline. The CDR3 DNA follows: TGTGCCACCGCGGGCAGCCAAGAGACCCAGTACTTC. Its protein is CATAGSQETQYF.

The gene calls are TRBV7-6 and TRBJ2-1; weak D call: TRBD1 (5 bases). V lost 6 bases to trimming and J lost 6 bases, with 18 bases between them. Germline CDR1 reads SGHVS; CDR2 reads FNYEAQ. CDR3 size: 15 residues. The CDR3 here is CASSKVGPPINEQFF. Here the CDR3 DNA reads TGTGCCAGCAGTAAAGTGGGGCCGCCGATCAATGAGCAGTTCTTC.

This clone was detected only once. The gene calls are TRBV10-1 and TRBJ1-2; 9 bases are a match to TRBD1. V trimming: 5 bases; J trimming: 14 bases; junction bases outside the gene matches: 12. Germline values: CDR1 WNHNN, CDR2 SYGVQD (reference sequence). This CDR3 has 13 residues. DNA of the CDR3: TGCGCCAGCAGTCAACCGGGACAGGGTTTAAGAACCTTC. This gives the protein CASSQPGQGLRTF.

The chain couples TRBV7-9 to TRBJ1-6; 10 nucleotides agree with TRBD1. J gave up 7 bases and V 4 bases, and 4 bases lay outside the gene matches. The length of the CDR3 is 15 residues. Germline lookup yields CDR1 SEHNR and CDR2 FQNEAQ (reference sequence). CDR3 region: CASSSEGQGNSPLHF. CDR3 coding DNA: TGTGCCAGCAGCTCGGAGGGACAGGGGAATTCACCCCTCCACTTT.

This clone has only one observation. This rearrangement joins TRBV11-1 to TRBJ2-7; a possible D gene is TRBD2 (5 bases). This CDR3 contains 14 residues. V lost 5 bases and J lost 1, with 12 bases in between. CDR1 and CDR2 from the germline V gene are SGHAT and FQDESV (reference sequence). CDR3 sequence (DNA): TGTGCCAGCAGCCCAACCGGGAATTCCTACGAGCAGTACTTC. As protein: CASSPTGNSYEQYF.

The gene calls are TRBV3-1 (or the pseudogene TRBV3-2) and TRBJ1-2, with 7 bases matching TRBD1. The germline CDR1 and CDR2 sequences are LGHDT and YNNKEL (reference sequence). The J segment lost 11 bases and the V segment lost 1 base, leaving 13 bases of the junction unmatched. The CDR3 loop spans 15 amino acids. The CDR3 here is CASSQGLLLTGWYTF. CDR3 DNA sequence: TGTGCCAGCAGCCAAGGGTTATTATTGACAGGGTGGTACACCTTC.

The chain employs TRBV19 and TRBJ2-2, with a possible D match to TRBD1 (5 bases). The CDR3 totals 16 residues. Trimming pared 0 bases from V and 6 bases from J, leaving 14 bases between. The germline V gene has CDR1 LNHDA and CDR2 SQIVND (reference sequence). CDR3 coding DNA: TGTGCCAGTAGTATAGATTGGCAGGGCCCCTCCGGGGAGCTGTTTTTT. As protein: CASSIDWQGPSGELFF.